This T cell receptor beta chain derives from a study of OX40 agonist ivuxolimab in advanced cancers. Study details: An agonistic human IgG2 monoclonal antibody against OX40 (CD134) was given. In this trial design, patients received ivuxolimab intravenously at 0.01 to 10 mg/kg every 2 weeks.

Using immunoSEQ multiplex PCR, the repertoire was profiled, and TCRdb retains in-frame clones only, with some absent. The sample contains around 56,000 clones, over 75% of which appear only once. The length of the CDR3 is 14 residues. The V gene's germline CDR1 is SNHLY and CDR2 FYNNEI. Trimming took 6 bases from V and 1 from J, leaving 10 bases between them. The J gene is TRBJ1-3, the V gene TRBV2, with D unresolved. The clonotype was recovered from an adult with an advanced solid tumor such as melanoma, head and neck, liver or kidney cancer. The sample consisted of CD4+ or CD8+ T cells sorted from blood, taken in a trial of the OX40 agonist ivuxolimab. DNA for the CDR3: TGTGCCAGCAGGGCGGTTAAATCTGGAAACACCATATATTTT. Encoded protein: CASRAVKSGNTIYF.